This is a list of T cell receptor beta chains from one sample in a study of T cell responses to AZD1222 COVID-19 vaccine. Assay: immunoSEQ multiplex PCR; the TCRdb copy retains only in-frame clones and omits some. The sample holds fewer than 120,000 clones, 85% to 95% seen once. Sequenced material: peripheral blood, taken on day 0 of AZD1222 vaccination. These receptors all stem from an adult in good health. Each CDR3 is given with its conserved first and last residue. D genes are given only for firm matches. Size tells how often a clone was seen (once, few, many) or the class of an expanded clone, and some rows leave it out.

d_gene,v_gene,abundance,j_gene,CDR3aa,CDR3nt
NA,TRBV30,NA,TRBJ1-5,CAWSRTGTYGGQPQHF,TGTGCCTGGAGTAGGACCGGGACGTACGGCGGTCAGCCCCAGCATTTT
NA,TRBV7-9,NA,TRBJ1-3,CATSLQSDGDRTIYF,TGTGCCACTTCGCTTCAGTCAGACGGAGATCGGACCATATATTTT
NA,TRBV24-1,NA,TRBJ2-3,CATSDTGIGERYF,TGTGCCACCAGTGATACAGGTATCGGGGAGCGTTATTTT
NA,TRBV5-8,NA,TRBJ2-5,CASSQGTIMGETQYF,TGTGCCAGCAGCCAGGGGACCATCATGGGAGAGACCCAGTACTTC
TRBD1,TRBV19,NA,TRBJ2-7,CASSPGTGNYEQYF,TGTGCCAGTAGTCCCGGGACAGGGAACTACGAGCAGTACTTC
NA,TRBV30,NA,TRBJ2-2,CAWSWTSYTGELFF,TGTGCCTGGAGTTGGACATCCTACACCGGGGAGCTGTTTTTT
TRBD2,TRBV2,NA,TRBJ2-1,CASSEGPLAGLSYNEQFF,TGTGCCAGCAGTGAAGGGCCGCTAGCGGGTCTATCCTACAATGAGCAGTTCTTC
TRBD2,TRBV7-3,NA,TRBJ2-1,CASTSDSASGGNEQFF,TGTGCCAGCACCTCCGATTCGGCTAGCGGGGGTAATGAGCAGTTCTTC
TRBD1,TRBV5-8,NA,TRBJ1-2,CASRGDRYHGYTF,TGTGCCAGCAGAGGGGACAGGTACCATGGCTACACCTTC
TRBD1,TRBV11-3,NA,TRBJ1-2,CASSLTGMDGYTF,TGTGCCAGCAGCCTGACAGGGATGGACGGCTACACCTTC
NA,TRBV23-1,NA,TRBJ2-7,CARAGTGLYERQYF,TGCGCCAGAGCGGGGACAGGACTCTACGAGCGGCAGTACTTC
NA,TRBV5-1,NA,TRBJ2-1,CASSLVAGQYYNEQFF,TGCGCCAGCAGCTTGGTAGCAGGGCAATATTACAATGAGCAGTTCTTC
NA,TRBV7-2,NA,TRBJ2-2,CASSLTEYTGELFF,TGTGCCAGCAGCTTGACAGAGTACACCGGGGAGCTGTTTTTT
NA,TRBV18,NA,TRBJ2-5,CASSPQEGQETQYF,TGTGCCAGCTCACCGCAGGAGGGCCAAGAGACCCAGTACTTC
NA,TRBV25-1,NA,TRBJ1-3,CASSESTSIGNTIYF,TGTGCCAGCAGTGAATCGACCAGCATAGGAAACACCATATATTTT
NA,TRBV28,NA,TRBJ2-1,CASSLDASDSYNEQFF,TGTGCCAGCAGTTTAGATGCTTCTGACTCCTACAATGAGCAGTTCTTC
NA,TRBV5-1,NA,TRBJ2-7,CASSFGGEQYF,TGCGCCAGCAGCTTTGGGGGCGAGCAGTACTTC
TRBD2,TRBV7-6,NA,TRBJ2-7,CASSLGRGSSYEQYF,TGTGCCAGCAGCTTAGGGCGGGGGAGCTCCTACGAGCAGTACTTC
NA,TRBV29-1,NA,TRBJ1-2,CSVAPGNYGYTF,TGCAGCGTCGCTCCAGGGAACTATGGCTACACCTTC
TRBD2,TRBV5-6,NA,TRBJ2-7,CASSLWGPAGGNEQYF,TGTGCCAGCAGCCTATGGGGTCCAGCGGGGGGAAACGAGCAGTACTTC
NA,TRBV2,NA,TRBJ1-2,CASARENYGYTF,TGTGCCAGCGCCCGGGAAAACTATGGCTACACCTTC
NA,TRBV28,NA,TRBJ1-6,CASSYEYNSPLHF,TGTGCCAGCAGTTATGAGTATAATTCACCCCTCCACTTT
TRBD2,TRBV5-4,NA,TRBJ2-2,CASSLRTSVDTGELFF,TGTGCCAGCAGCCTTCGGACTAGCGTAGACACCGGGGAGCTGTTTTTT
NA,TRBV5-1,NA,TRBJ2-3,CASSLGLTSTDTQYF,TGCGCCAGCAGCTTGGGGCTAACCAGCACAGATACGCAGTATTTT
NA,TRBV6-1,NA,TRBJ1-5,CASSEDQPQHF,TGTGCCAGCAGTGAAGACCAGCCCCAGCATTTT
TRBD1,TRBV6-5,NA,TRBJ2-7,CASRPDRDSYEQYF,TGTGCCAGCAGACCGGACAGGGACTCCTACGAGCAGTACTTC
NA,TRBV5-1,few,TRBJ2-7,CASSGTARAYEQYF,TGCGCCAGCAGCGGAACTGCCAGAGCCTACGAGCAGTACTTC
TRBD1,TRBV10-3,NA,TRBJ2-1,CAISDSGGRYNEQFF,TGTGCCATCAGTGATTCAGGGGGCAGATACAATGAGCAGTTCTTC
NA,TRBV11-2,once,TRBJ2-1,CASSFTGYNEQFF,TGTGCCAGCAGCTTCACAGGGTACAATGAGCAGTTCTTC
NA,TRBV2,NA,TRBJ1-4,CASSGVNEKLFF,TGTGCCAGCAGTGGGGTTAATGAAAAACTGTTTTTT
NA,TRBV25-1,NA,TRBJ2-2,CASSARVGTGELFF,TGTGCCAGCAGTGCCAGGGTGGGCACCGGGGAGCTGTTTTTT
TRBD2,TRBV5-1,NA,TRBJ2-7,CASSFGTSGSYEQYF,TGCGCCAGCAGCTTCGGGACTAGCGGCTCCTACGAGCAGTACTTC
NA,TRBV30,NA,TRBJ1-4,CAWSWGGQNEKLFF,TGTGCCTGGAGTTGGGGGGGCCAGAATGAAAAACTGTTTTTT
NA,TRBV5-1,NA,TRBJ1-6,CASSSLGQSGASPLHF,TGCGCCAGCAGCTCCCTTGGACAGTCCGGGGCTTCACCCCTCCACTTT
NA,TRBV11-2,NA,TRBJ1-1,CASSLGRLDQAFF,TGTGCCAGCAGCTTGGGCAGACTCGACCAAGCTTTCTTT
NA,TRBV11-2,NA,TRBJ2-5,CASSSSRVLETQYF,TGTGCCAGCAGCTCGTCCCGGGTTCTAGAGACCCAGTACTTC
TRBD1,TRBV11-1,NA,TRBJ1-2,CASSSDRKRNYGYTF,TGTGCCAGCAGCTCGGACAGGAAAAGAAACTATGGCTACACCTTC
NA,TRBV10-2,NA,TRBJ1-5,CASSGNSNQPQHF,TGCGCCAGCAGTGGAAATAGCAATCAGCCCCAGCATTTT
TRBD1,TRBV7-6,NA,TRBJ2-3,CARPETGATTDTQYF,TGTGCCAGGCCAGAGACAGGGGCCACCACAGATACGCAGTATTTT
TRBD1,TRBV4-1,NA,TRBJ1-6,CASSQRGGGVSPLHF,TGCGCCAGCAGCCAACGGGGAGGGGGCGTTTCACCCCTCCACTTT
NA,TRBV23-1,NA,TRBJ1-5,CASRPGGAGNQPQHF,TGCGCCAGCAGACCGGGCGGGGCGGGCAATCAGCCCCAGCATTTT
NA,TRBV9,NA,TRBJ1-1,CASSVLAGTTYTEAFF,TGTGCCAGCAGCGTACTAGCCGGGACAACCTACACTGAAGCTTTCTTT
NA,TRBV12-3/TRBV12-4,once,TRBJ1-2,CASSQTGGYTF,TGTGCCAGCAGTCAGACTGGTGGCTACACCTTC
TRBD2,TRBV6-5,NA,TRBJ2-1,CASTTRGVINEQFF,TGTGCCAGCACGACGCGGGGGGTAATCAATGAGCAGTTCTTC